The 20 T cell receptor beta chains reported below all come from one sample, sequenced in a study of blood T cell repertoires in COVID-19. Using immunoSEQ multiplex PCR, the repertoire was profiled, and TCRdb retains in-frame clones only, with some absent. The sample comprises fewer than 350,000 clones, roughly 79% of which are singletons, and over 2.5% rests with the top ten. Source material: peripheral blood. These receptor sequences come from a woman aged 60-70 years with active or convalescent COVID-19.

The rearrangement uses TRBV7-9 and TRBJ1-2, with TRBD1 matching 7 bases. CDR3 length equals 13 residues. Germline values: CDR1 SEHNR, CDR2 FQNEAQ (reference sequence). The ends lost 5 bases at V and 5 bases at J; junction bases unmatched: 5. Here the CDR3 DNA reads TGTGCCAGCAGCACGGACAGGTGGTATGGCTACACCTTC. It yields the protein CASSTDRWYGYTF.

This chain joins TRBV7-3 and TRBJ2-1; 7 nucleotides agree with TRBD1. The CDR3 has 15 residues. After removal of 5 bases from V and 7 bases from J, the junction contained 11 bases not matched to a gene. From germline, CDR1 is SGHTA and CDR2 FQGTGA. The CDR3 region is CASSPSGSGGNEQFF. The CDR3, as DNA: TGTGCCAGCAGCCCCTCGGGTTCAGGGGGTAATGAGCAGTTCTTC. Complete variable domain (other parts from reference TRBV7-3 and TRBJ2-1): GAGVSQTPSNKVTEKGKYVELRCDPISGHTALYWYRQSLGQGPEFLIYFQGTGAADDSGLPNDRFFAVRPEGSVSTLKIQRTERGDSAVYLCASSPSGSGGNEQFFGPGTRLTVL.

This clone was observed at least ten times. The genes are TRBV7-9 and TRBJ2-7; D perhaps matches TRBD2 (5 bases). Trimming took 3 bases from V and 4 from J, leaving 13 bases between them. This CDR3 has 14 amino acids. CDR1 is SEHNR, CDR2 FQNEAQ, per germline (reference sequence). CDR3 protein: CASSFTGLAYEQYF. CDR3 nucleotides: TGTGCCAGCAGCTTCACTGGCCTAGCATACGAGCAGTACTTC.

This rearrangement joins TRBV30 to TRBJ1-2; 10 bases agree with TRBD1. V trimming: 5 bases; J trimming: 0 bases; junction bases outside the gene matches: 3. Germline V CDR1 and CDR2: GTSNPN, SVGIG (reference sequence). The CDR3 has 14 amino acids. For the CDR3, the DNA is TGTGCCTGGCGGGACAGGGGAACTAACTATGGCTACACCTTC. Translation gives CAWRDRGTNYGYTF.

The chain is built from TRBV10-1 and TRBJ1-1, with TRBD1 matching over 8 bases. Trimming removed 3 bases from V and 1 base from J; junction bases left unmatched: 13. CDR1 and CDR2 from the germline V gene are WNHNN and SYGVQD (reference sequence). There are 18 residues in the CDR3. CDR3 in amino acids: CASSDGRGQGRPNTEAFF. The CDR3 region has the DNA TGCGCCAGCAGTGATGGACGCGGACAGGGCCGGCCGAACACTGAAGCTTTCTTT.

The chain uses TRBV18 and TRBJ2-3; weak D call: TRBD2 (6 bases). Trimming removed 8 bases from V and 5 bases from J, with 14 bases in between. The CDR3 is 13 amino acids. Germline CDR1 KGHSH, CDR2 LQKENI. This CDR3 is CASTQNGGDTQYF. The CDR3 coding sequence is TGTGCCAGCACCCAAAACGGGGGAGATACGCAGTATTTT. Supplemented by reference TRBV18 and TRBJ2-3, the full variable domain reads NAGVMQNPRHLVRRRGQEARLRCSPMKGHSHVYWYRQLPEEGLKFMVYLQKENIIDESGMPKERFSAEFPKEGPSILRIQQVVRGDSAAYFCASTQNGGDTQYFGPGTRLTVL.

The CDR3 is CASSEVRGYEQYF. As DNA, the CDR3 is TGTGCCAGCAGTGAGGTCAGGGGCTACGAGCAGTACTTC. V usage is TRBV2 and J usage is TRBJ2-7; weak D call: TRBD1 (6 bases). The germline V gene has CDR1 SNHLY and CDR2 FYNNEI. The CDR3 runs 13 residues. V lost 3 bases to trimming and J lost 3 bases, with 9 bases between them. Based on the CDR3 plus reference TRBV2 and TRBJ2-7, the full variable domain is EPEVTQTPSHQVTQMGQEVILRCVPISNHLYFYWYRQILGQKVEFLVSFYNNEISEKSEIFDDQFSVERPDGSNFTLKIRSTKLEDSAMYFCASSEVRGYEQYFGPGTRLTVT.

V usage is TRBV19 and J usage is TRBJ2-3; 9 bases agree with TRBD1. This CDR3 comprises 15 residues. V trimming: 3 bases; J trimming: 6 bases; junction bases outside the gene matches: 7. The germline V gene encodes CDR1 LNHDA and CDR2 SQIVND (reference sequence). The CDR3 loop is CASSIRDREWDTQYF. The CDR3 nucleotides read TGTGCCAGTAGTATCCGGGACAGGGAATGGGATACGCAGTATTTT.

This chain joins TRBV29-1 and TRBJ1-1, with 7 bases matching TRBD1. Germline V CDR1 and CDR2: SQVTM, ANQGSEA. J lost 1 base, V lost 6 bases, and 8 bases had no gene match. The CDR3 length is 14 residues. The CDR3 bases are TGCAGCGTCGAAACAGGGGCTTGGAACACTGAAGCTTTCTTT. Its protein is CSVETGAWNTEAFF.

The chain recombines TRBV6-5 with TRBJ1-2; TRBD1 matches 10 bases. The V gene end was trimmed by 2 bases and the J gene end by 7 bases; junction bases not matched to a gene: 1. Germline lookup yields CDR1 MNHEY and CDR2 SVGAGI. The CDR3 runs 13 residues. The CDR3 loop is CASSYGQGVGYTF. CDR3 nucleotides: TGTGCCAGCAGTTACGGACAGGGGGTTGGCTACACCTTC.

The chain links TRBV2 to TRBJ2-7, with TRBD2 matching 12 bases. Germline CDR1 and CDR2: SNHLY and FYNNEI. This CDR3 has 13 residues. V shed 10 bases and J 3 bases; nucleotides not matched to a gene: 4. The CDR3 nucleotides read TGTGCCACCCAGGGACTAGCGGGCTACGAGCAGTACTTC. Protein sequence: CATQGLAGYEQYF.

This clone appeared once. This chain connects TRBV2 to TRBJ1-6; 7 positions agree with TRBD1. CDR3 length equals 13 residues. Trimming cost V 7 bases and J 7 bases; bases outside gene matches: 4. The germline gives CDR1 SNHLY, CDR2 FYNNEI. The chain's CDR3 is CASTGQENSPLHF. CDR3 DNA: TGTGCCAGCACCGGACAGGAAAATTCACCCCTCCACTTT.

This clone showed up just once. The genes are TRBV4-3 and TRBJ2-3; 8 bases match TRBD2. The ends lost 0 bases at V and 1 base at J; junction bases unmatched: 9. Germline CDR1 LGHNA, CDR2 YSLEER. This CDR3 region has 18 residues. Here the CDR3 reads CASSQDSTAGGRTDTQYF. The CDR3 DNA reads TGCGCCAGCAGCCAAGATTCTACGGCGGGGGGCCGCACAGATACGCAGTATTTT.

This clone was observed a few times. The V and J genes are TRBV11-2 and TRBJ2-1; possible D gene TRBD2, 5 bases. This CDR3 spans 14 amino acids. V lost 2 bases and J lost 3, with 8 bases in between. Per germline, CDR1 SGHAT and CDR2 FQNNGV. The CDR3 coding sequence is TGTGCCAGCAGCTTACCCAGCGGCTACAATGAGCAGTTCTTC. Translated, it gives CASSLPSGYNEQFF. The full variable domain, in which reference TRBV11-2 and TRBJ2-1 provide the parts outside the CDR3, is EAGVAQSPRYKIIEKRQSVAFWCNPISGHATLYWYQQILGQGPKLLIQFQNNGVVDDSQLPKDRFSAERLKGVDSTLKIQPAKLEDSAVYLCASSLPSGYNEQFFGPGTRLTVL.

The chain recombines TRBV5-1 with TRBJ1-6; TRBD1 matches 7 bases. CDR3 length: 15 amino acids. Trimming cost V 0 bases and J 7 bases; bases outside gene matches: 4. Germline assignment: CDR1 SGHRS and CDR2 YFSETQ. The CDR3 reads CASSLAGGQNSPLHF. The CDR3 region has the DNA TGCGCCAGCAGCTTGGCCGGGGGACAGAATTCACCCCTCCACTTT.

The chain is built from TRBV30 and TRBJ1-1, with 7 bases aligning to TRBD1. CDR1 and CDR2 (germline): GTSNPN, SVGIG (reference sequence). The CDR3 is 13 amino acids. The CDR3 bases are TGTTCTACGAACAGGGGCATGAACACTGAAGCTTTCTTT. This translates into CSTNRGMNTEAFF.

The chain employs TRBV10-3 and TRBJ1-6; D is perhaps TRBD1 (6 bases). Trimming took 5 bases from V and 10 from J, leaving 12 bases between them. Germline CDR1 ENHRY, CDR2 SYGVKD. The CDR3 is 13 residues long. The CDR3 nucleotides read TGTGCCATCAGTTCGGACAGTGAATCACCCCTCCACTTT. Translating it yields CAISSDSESPLHF.

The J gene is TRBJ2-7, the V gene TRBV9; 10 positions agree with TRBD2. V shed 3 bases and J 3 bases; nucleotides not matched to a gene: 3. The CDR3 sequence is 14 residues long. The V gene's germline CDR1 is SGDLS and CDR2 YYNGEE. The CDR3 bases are TGTGCCAGCAGCGAAAGCGGGGGGGTCTACGAGCAGTACTTC. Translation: CASSESGGVYEQYF.

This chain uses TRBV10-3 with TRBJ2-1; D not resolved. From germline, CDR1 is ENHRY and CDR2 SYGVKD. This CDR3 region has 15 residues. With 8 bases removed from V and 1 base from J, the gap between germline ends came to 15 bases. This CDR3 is CAIRPDTASYNEQFF. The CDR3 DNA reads TGTGCCATCCGTCCCGACACGGCATCCTACAATGAGCAGTTCTTC.

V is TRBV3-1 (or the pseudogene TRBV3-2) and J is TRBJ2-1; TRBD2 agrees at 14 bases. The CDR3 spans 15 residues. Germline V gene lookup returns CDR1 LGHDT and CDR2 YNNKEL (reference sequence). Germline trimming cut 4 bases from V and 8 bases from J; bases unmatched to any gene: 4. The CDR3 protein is CASSPGTSGGYEQFF. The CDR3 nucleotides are TGTGCCAGCAGCCCCGGGACTAGCGGGGGATATGAGCAGTTCTTC.